This T cell receptor (beta chain) was captured by sequencing in a study of blood T cells in healthy people across ages. A second roughly 6 to 12 cycle PCR used barcoded and J-beta primers. Using its own MiXCR run on the 5' RACE reads, TCRdb lists one record per CDR3 protein. The table records more than 650,000 distinct CDR3 sequences, around 24% of them present only once. The CDR3 covers 12 residues. Germline lookup yields CDR1 DFQATT and CDR2 SNEGSKA (reference sequence). V lost 3 bases and J lost 3, with 9 bases in between. This clonotype has ten or more counts. This same sample was also taken into another study, of T cells of mothers and their children.

This sequence was found in a boy younger than 18 in good health. This chain uses TRBV20-1 with TRBJ2-7; D is unclear. What was sequenced was blood. The CDR3: CSASAESYEQYF. The CDR3 coding sequence is TGCAGTGCTAGTGCGGAAAGCTACGAGCAGTACTTC.